This TCR beta chain emerged from a study of blood T cell repertoires in COVID-19. Study-level information: Sites in the United States, Italy and Spain provided acute and convalescent COVID-19 samples. Sample material is recorded as cDNA or gDNA derived from T cells, B-cell-depleted T cells, or PBMCs.

CDR1 SNHLY and CDR2 FYNNEI come from the germline V gene. J gave up 13 bases and V 6 bases, and 15 bases lay outside the gene matches. This CDR3 has 14 amino acids. Authors' data handling: Amplifying reference gene primers gave estimates of nucleated cell counts. The protocol was immunoSEQ multiplex PCR, while the TCRdb copy is restricted to in-frame clones and leaves out a portion. V and J calls and clone size are those listed in that table; D and trimming were worked out from the DNA. The table has 50,000 to 75,000 clones, around 93% seen once. This receptor was obtained from a man between 65 and 85 years old with active COVID-19. Sequencing input: peripheral blood. V gene TRBV2 combines with J gene TRBJ1-2, with TRBD1 matching over 9 bases. CDR3 residues: CASSQLSGTGFVTF. CDR3 nucleotide sequence: TGTGCCAGCAGCCAGCTATCCGGGACAGGGTTTGTCACCTTC.